This T cell receptor beta chain was identified in a study of shared clonotypes between healthy human individuals. The CDR3 covers 14 residues. Trimming stripped 2 bases from V and 5 bases from J, with 13 bases between. Germline lookup yields CDR1 SGHNT and CDR2 YYREEE (reference sequence). Profiled with immunoSEQ multiplex PCR; TCRdb holds only in-frame clones, not every one. The sample lists about 1 million clones, under 80% occurring once. The source of this sequence is a man between 18 and 29 years old in good health. The genes are TRBV5-4 and TRBJ2-5; no clear D. What was sequenced was memory CD4+ T cells sorted from blood. Indicated subset: CD45RA-negative fraction. DNA for the CDR3: TGTGCCAGCAGCTTCTCCCAGTCCAAGGAGACCCAGTACTTC. Translated: CASSFSQSKETQYF.